These T cell receptor beta chains were read from a single sample in a study of cytomegalovirus exposure and HLA in healthy donors. The assay was immunoSEQ multiplex PCR, and TCRdb's table has in-frame clones only and misses some. The sample yields a few hundred thousand clones, 75% to 85% seen once. The sequenced sample was PBMCs. These receptors were collected from a girl aged 2 to 9 in good health and CMV-seronegative. Each CDR3 is given with its conserved first and last residue. A D gene is named only where the DNA matches it firmly.

j_call | d_call | v_call | cdr3_aa | cdr3_nt
TRBJ2-3 | - | TRBV28 | CASSFPGVTDTQYF | TGTGCCAGCAGTTTCCCGGGGGTCACAGATACGCAGTATTTT
TRBJ2-7 | - | TRBV6-5 | CASSSQGSEQYF | TGTGCCAGCAGTTCACAGGGCAGCGAGCAGTACTTC
TRBJ1-1 | - | TRBV10-3 | CAISDIEYTEAFF | TGTGCCATCAGTGATATAGAGTACACTGAAGCTTTCTTT
TRBJ2-7 | TRBD2 | TRBV28 | CASTIAGGAYEQYF | TGTGCCAGCACTATAGCGGGAGGGGCCTACGAGCAGTACTTC
TRBJ2-5 | TRBD2 | TRBV6-5 | CASSKLAGEETQYF | TGTGCCAGCAGTAAACTAGCGGGGGAAGAGACCCAGTACTTC
TRBJ1-2 | - | TRBV15 | CATSSGGGDGYTF | TGTGCCACCAGCAGTGGGGGGGGAGATGGCTACACCTTC
TRBJ2-7 | TRBD2 | TRBV5-4 | CASRPSGGSSYEQYF | TGTGCCAGCAGACCAAGCGGGGGAAGCTCCTACGAGCAGTACTTC
TRBJ2-4 | - | TRBV19 | CASSPPRQLPLNIQYF | TGTGCCAGTAGTCCTCCCAGACAGCTCCCCTTAAACATTCAGTACTTC
TRBJ2-1 | TRBD2 | TRBV11-2 | CASSKLAGGYNEQFF | TGTGCCAGCAGCAAACTAGCGGGAGGATACAATGAGCAGTTCTTC
TRBJ2-3 | TRBD2 | TRBV19 | CASSMVLAGGQTDTQYF | TGTGCCAGTAGTATGGTCCTAGCGGGAGGCCAGACAGATACGCAGTATTTT